These 19 T cell receptor beta chains originate from one sample sequenced in a study of T cells in women clearing cervical HPV infection. Libraries were prepared by immunoSEQ multiplex PCR; TCRdb keeps only in-frame clonotypes and omits some of them. The sample yields 42,000 or so clones, of which the top ten take up less than 6%. The sequenced sample was blood buffy coat. The receptors shown here come from a woman aged 18 to 75 with a cervical HPV16 infection that either progressed to CIN3+ or cleared (not recorded which).

Details on this clone: The CDR3 extends 3 residues past the end of the read, so its final part is completed from the germline J gene. J is TRBJ1-4 and V is TRBV7-9; possible D gene TRBD1, 5 bases. Trimming shortened V by 1 base and J by 7 bases, and 13 bases separated the two germline ends. Germline values: CDR1 SEHNR, CDR2 FQNEAQ (reference sequence). The CDR3 loop spans 15 amino acids. CDR3 residues: CASSLGAGIPEKLFF. The sequenced CDR3 bases are TGTGCCAGCAGCTTAGGCGCAGGGATCCCTGAAAAA.

A note on this clone: The CDR3 is cut off 3 residues early in the read; its end comes from the germline J gene. V and J are TRBV20-1 and TRBJ2-5; D gene ambiguous. CDR3 length: 13 amino acids. Germline V gene lookup returns CDR1 DFQATT and CDR2 SNEGSKA (reference sequence). Trimming left V 5 bases short and J 1 base short, with 11 bases between. The CDR3 reads CSAPDDSQETQYF. The DNA read from the CDR3 is TGCAGTGCTCCCGACGACTCCCAAGAGACC.

Note on this clone: The germline gene is not matched at one end of the junction; a read error may be the cause. Coverage ceases 3 residues before the CDR3 finishes, and the germline J gene fills in the end. The V and J genes are TRBV2 and TRBJ1-5, with 9 bases that match TRBD1. CDR3 size: 16 residues. CDR1 is SNHLY and CDR2 is FYNNEI in the germline V gene. The DNA read from the CDR3 is TGTGCCAGCAGTCAAGCAGGGACAGGGCGCAATCAGCCC. Translated, it gives CASSQAGTGRNQP. The entire CDR3 reads CASSQAGTGRNQPQHF.

In regard to this clone: The read halts 3 residues ahead of the CDR3 end, with the missing end drawn from the germline J gene. The J gene is TRBJ2-3, the V gene TRBV20-1; 8 bases are shared with TRBD2. Germline V CDR1 and CDR2: DFQATT, SNEGSKA (reference sequence). The CDR3 contains 15 residues. V was clipped by 2 bases and J by 5 bases; unmatched bases: 9. CDR3 amino acids: CSARIQRGTVDTQYF. The CDR3 DNA, read in part, is TGCAGTGCTAGAATCCAGCGGGGGACGGTAGATACG.

Remarks on this clone: The read stops 3 residues short of the end of the CDR3; the missing end is completed from the germline J gene. The chain joins TRBV5-6 to TRBJ2-2; unclear D gene. Trimming pared 0 bases from V and 1 base from J, leaving 4 bases between. Germline CDR1 and CDR2: SGHDT and YYEEEE. The CDR3 is 14 amino acids. Partial CDR3 DNA: TGTGCCAGCAGCTTGGGGCTGAACACCGGGGAG. Protein sequence: CASSLGLNTGE. The complete CDR3 sequence is CASSLGLNTGELFF.

A word on this clone: The DNA ends 3 residues before the CDR3 does, and the rest of the CDR3 is filled in from the germline J gene. The rearrangement uses TRBV19 and TRBJ2-1; 11 positions agree with TRBD2. The germline V gene has CDR1 LNHDA and CDR2 SQIVND (reference sequence). V dropped 6 bases and J dropped 4; count of bases not matched to a gene: 11. CDR3 length: 17 amino acids. The DNA read from the CDR3 is TGTGCCAGTAGACCCCCTAGCGGGGGGCCGTCGTACAATGAG. Its translation: CASRPPSGGPSYNE. The CDR3 in its entirety is CASRPPSGGPSYNEQFF.

As for this clone: The sequenced fragment ends 3 residues before the CDR3 boundary, so the rest is inferred from the germline J gene. The chain uses TRBV5-1 and TRBJ2-1, with TRBD2 identical over 12 bases. The CDR3 covers 17 residues. V gave up 1 base and J gave up 6 bases; unmatched junction bases: 8. Per germline, CDR1 SGHRS and CDR2 YFSETQ. The sequenced part of the CDR3 DNA is TGCGCCAGCAGCTTGAAGGCGGGGACTAGCGGGTTCAATGAG. It specifies CASSLKAGTSGFNE. Given in full, the CDR3 is CASSLKAGTSGFNEQFF.

With respect to this clone: The observed sequence ends 3 residues before the CDR3 terminus, with the missing tail filled in from the germline J gene. Additional DNA sequences in this sample encode the identical CDR3. The chain links TRBV18 to TRBJ2-7; 7 nucleotides line up with TRBD2. CDR3 length equals 15 residues. V shed 6 bases and J 3 bases; nucleotides not matched to a gene: 11. Germline CDR1 is KGHSH and CDR2 is LQKENI. This CDR3 is CASSPPSGDYYEQYF. The covered CDR3 bases are TGTGCCAGCTCCCCCCCGAGCGGGGATTACTACGAG.

Details on this clone: Sequencing ends 3 residues short of the CDR3 end; the germline J gene provides the rest. The chain uses TRBV5-1 and TRBJ1-1; 7 nucleotides match TRBD1. V lost 3 bases to trimming and J lost 1 base; unmatched junction nucleotides: 6. The CDR3 spans 15 residues. Germline V lookup: CDR1 SGHRS, CDR2 YFSETQ. The CDR3 bases that were read are TGCGCCAGCAGCTGGGGAGGACAGGCGAACACTGAA. It specifies CASSWGGQANTE. The complete CDR3 reads CASSWGGQANTEAFF.

With regard to this clone: The missing CDR3 end, 3 residues past where the read stops, is filled in from the germline J gene. The rearrangement links TRBV6-1 to TRBJ2-3; 8 bases match TRBD2. The CDR3 loop spans 15 amino acids. Germline CDR1 MNHNS, CDR2 SASEGT. V shed 2 bases and J 4 bases; nucleotides not matched to a gene: 5. Here the CDR3 reads CASSEPAGVPDTQYF. The CDR3 DNA, read in part, is TGTGCCAGCAGTGAACCAGCGGGGGTACCAGATACG.

About this clone: The CDR3 end lies 3 residues beyond the end of the read and is filled in from the germline J gene. The rearrangement uses TRBV6-4 and TRBJ2-3; 11 bases are shared with TRBD1. Germline CDR1 reads MRHNA; CDR2 reads SNTAGT. The CDR3 covers 14 residues. J gave up 5 bases and V 3 bases, and 1 base lay outside the gene matches. The CDR3 protein is CASSEGQGEDTQYF. The DNA read from the CDR3 is TGTGCCAGCAGTGAGGGACAGGGGGAAGATACG.

Concerning this clone itself: A read error may account for a junction end that differs from germline. The observed sequence ends 3 residues before the CDR3 terminus, with the missing tail filled in from the germline J gene. The chain carries TRBV5-1 and TRBJ2-2; no reliable D call. From germline, CDR1 is SGHRS and CDR2 YFSETQ. This CDR3 comprises 14 residues. The CDR3 bases that were read are TGCGCCAGCACCTTGGATAAGGTGACCGGGGAG. Translated: CASTLDKVTGE. The entire CDR3 protein is CASTLDKVTGELFF.

A remark on this clone: The read halts 3 residues ahead of the CDR3 end, with the missing end drawn from the germline J gene. The chain joins TRBV11-3 to TRBJ1-5; TRBD1 is a possible D gene (5 bases). V was pared by 4 bases and J by 4 bases, with 11 bases between. Germline V lookup: CDR1 SGHNT, CDR2 YENEEA. The CDR3 extends over 14 amino acids. The CDR3 sequence is CASSSGGINQPQHF. The CDR3 bases that were read are TGTGCCAGCAGCTCCGGGGGGATAAATCAGCCC.

CDR3 amino acids: CASTAGGRSYNEQFF. The sequenced part of the CDR3 DNA is TGTGCCAGTACTGCGGGGGGACGCTCCTACAATGAG. The rearrangement uses TRBV2 and TRBJ2-1; 8 bases fit TRBD2. The read comes to an end 3 residues before the CDR3 does, leaving the germline J gene to fill in the end. Germline V gives CDR1 SNHLY, CDR2 FYNNEI. Unmatched junction bases numbered 7, after V lost 9 bases and J lost 0 bases. The CDR3 is made up of 15 amino acids.

Note on this clone: Read data end 3 residues before the CDR3 end; the end is taken from the germline J gene. The chain couples TRBV18 to TRBJ2-5; 7 nucleotides align to TRBD2. The CDR3 runs to 15 residues. Losses at the gene ends were 2 bases for V and 3 bases for J; bases not matched to a gene: 6. Germline CDR1 KGHSH, CDR2 LQKENI. The CDR3 sequence: CASSPSGTGKETQYF. CDR3 DNA (partial): TGTGCCAGCTCACCAAGCGGGACTGGGAAAGAGACC.

In regard to this clone: With the read ending 3 residues before the CDR3 end, the germline J gene is used to fill in that end. J is TRBJ2-5 and V is TRBV20-1; D is undetermined. Germline CDR1 is DFQATT and CDR2 is SNEGSKA (reference sequence). The CDR3 consists of 13 residues. Trimming took off 5 bases at V and 5 bases at J, with 15 bases between the two ends. The CDR3: CSADRLIGETQYF. CDR3 bases read: TGCAGTGCTGACCGTTTAATCGGGGAGACC.

About this clone itself: The observed sequence ends 3 residues before the CDR3 terminus, with the missing tail filled in from the germline J gene. The rearrangement uses TRBV20-1 and TRBJ1-1, with D perhaps TRBD1 (5 bases). This CDR3 has 14 residues. V shed 2 bases and J shed 4 bases, with 14 bases lying between them. Germline CDR1 is DFQATT and CDR2 is SNEGSKA (reference sequence). The DNA read from the CDR3 is TGCAGTGCTAGACCGGGGGGAGGTATCACTGAA. As protein: CSARPGGGITE. The CDR3 in full is CSARPGGGITEAFF.

About this clone: Read coverage stops 3 residues before the CDR3 terminus; the germline J gene supplies the remainder. The rearrangement links TRBV9 to TRBJ1-4; D possibly corresponds to TRBD1 (5 bases). Germline V gene sequence: CDR1 SGDLS, CDR2 YYNGEE. The CDR3 is 12 amino acids. The CDR3 spells CASSNRQGELFF. The DNA read from the CDR3 is TGTGCCAGCAGCAACCGTCAAGGGGAA.

This CDR3 is CASGSGGRSEKLFF. CDR3 bases read: TGTGCCAGCGGATCAGGGGGGAGGAGTGAAAAA. This chain uses TRBV12-3 or TRBV12-4 with TRBJ1-4; TRBD1 aligns across 7 bases. The read finishes 3 residues shy of the CDR3 end, and the germline J gene is used to complete it. This CDR3 has 14 amino acids. With V trimmed by 8 bases and J by 7 bases, 10 bases remained unmatched.